These T cell receptor beta chains were read from a single sample in a study of blood T cell repertoires in COVID-19. TCRdb's copy holds only in-frame clones and misses some; the assay was immunoSEQ multiplex PCR. The sample lists over 130,000 clones, about four fifths seen once, with roughly 2% in the top ten. Specimen: peripheral blood. The receptors stem from a man aged 70-80 years with acute or convalescent COVID-19. CDR3s include the opening cysteine and the closing phenylalanine or tryptophan. A D gene is named only where the DNA matches it firmly. Some rows have no size entry. The others give once, few or many, or a class for an expanded clone.

TRBV19	TRBJ2-3	TRBD2	once	CASSITAGGHTQYF	TGTGCCAGTAGTATAACGGCGGGAGGGCATACGCAGTATTTT
TRBV4-1	TRBJ2-5	.	.	CASSQEESVTQYF	TGCGCCAGCAGCCAAGAGGAAAGCGTGACCCAGTACTTC
TRBV4-1	TRBJ2-7	TRBD1	few	CASSQRGPGQGAYEQYF	TGCGCCAGCAGCCAAAGGGGGCCGGGACAGGGCGCCTACGAGCAGTACTTC
TRBV21-1	TRBJ2-7	.	.	CASLYEQYF	TGTGCCAGCCTTTACGAGCAGTACTTC
TRBV7-9	TRBJ1-4	.	few	CASRRLTGTTNEKLFF	TGTGCCAGCAGAAGACTCACAGGGACAACTAATGAAAAACTGTTTTTT
TRBV6-5	TRBJ1-4	.	.	CASRRGGVGEKLFF	TGTGCCAGCAGAAGGGGGGGGGTAGGTGAAAAACTGTTTTTT
TRBV5-5	TRBJ2-1	TRBD2	.	CASSLAAGGWFSYNEQFF	TGTGCCAGCAGCTTGGCAGCGGGAGGGTGGTTTTCCTACAATGAGCAGTTCTTC
TRBV6-5	TRBJ1-2	.	.	CASRGEGRVGYTF	TGTGCCAGCAGGGGGGAGGGGAGGGTTGGCTACACCTTC
TRBV4-2	TRBJ2-3	TRBD2	.	CASSGRSSGRNTQYF	TGTGCCAGCAGCGGCCGGTCTAGCGGGAGGAATACGCAGTATTTT
TRBV29-1	TRBJ2-2	TRBD1	once	CSVDRGQTGELFF	TGCAGCGTTGACAGGGGGCAAACCGGGGAGCTGTTTTTT
TRBV27	TRBJ1-3	.	.	CASSLPDRNTIYF	TGTGCCAGCAGTCTCCCGGACAGAAACACCATATATTTT
TRBV6-6	TRBJ1-6	.	.	CASTRPRDSHSPLHF	TGTGCCAGCACCAGGCCGAGGGACTCGCATTCACCCCTCCACTTT
TRBV5-1	TRBJ1-1	.	once	CASATETANTEAFF	TGCGCCAGCGCTACTGAGACAGCGAACACTGAAGCTTTCTTT
TRBV9	TRBJ2-7	TRBD2	.	CASSVGTSGTYEQYF	TGTGCCAGCAGCGTAGGCACTAGCGGTACCTACGAGCAGTACTTC
TRBV18	TRBJ1-1	.	.	CASSPPGGNTEAFF	TGTGCCAGCTCACCACCCGGCGGGAACACTGAAGCTTTCTTT
TRBV15	TRBJ2-3	TRBD2	.	CATSRSHPRSGSGDTQYF	TGTGCCACCAGCAGATCCCACCCCCGTAGCGGGAGCGGGGATACGCAGTATTTT
TRBV27	TRBJ1-2	TRBD1	.	CASRTGGGGYTF	TGTGCCAGCAGGACAGGGGGCGGTGGCTACACCTTC
TRBV5-8	TRBJ2-1	.	.	CASTTPWVAPYNEQFF	TGTGCCAGTACGACGCCTTGGGTAGCGCCCTACAATGAGCAGTTCTTC
TRBV10-2	TRBJ2-7	.	.	CASSDPMAGPYEQYF	TGCGCCAGCAGTGACCCGATGGCGGGGCCCTACGAGCAGTACTTC
TRBV3-1/TRBV3-2	TRBJ1-5	.	.	CASSQGSGISNQPQHF	TGTGCCAGCAGCCAAGGGTCGGGGATTTCGAATCAGCCCCAGCATTTT
TRBV2	TRBJ2-7	TRBD1	many	CASRTGKVYEQYF	TGTGCCAGCAGGACAGGGAAAGTATACGAGCAGTACTTC
TRBV18	TRBJ2-2	.	.	CASSPGADLELFF	TGTGCCAGCTCACCAGGGGCGGATCTGGAGCTGTTTTTT
TRBV29-1	TRBJ2-3	.	few	CSVEGQLADTQYF	TGCAGCGTTGAGGGGCAGCTGGCAGATACGCAGTATTTT
TRBV19	TRBJ1-2	TRBD1	.	CASRDRVRGYTF	TGTGCCAGTAGGGACAGGGTCCGTGGCTACACCTTC
TRBV29-1	TRBJ2-5	TRBD1	.	CSVEGTGGVTQYF	TGCAGCGTTGAGGGGACAGGTGGGGTGACCCAGTACTTC
TRBV7-9	TRBJ2-7	TRBD2	.	CASSSSDPGLAGFYEQYF	TGTGCCAGCAGCTCCTCTGATCCGGGACTAGCGGGCTTCTACGAGCAGTACTTC
TRBV19	TRBJ1-5	TRBD1	.	CASSWGTGEYNQPQHF	TGTGCCAGTAGTTGGGGGACAGGGGAGTACAATCAGCCCCAGCATTTT
TRBV10-3	TRBJ2-1	TRBD2	once	CANGTSLSEQFF	TGTGCCAACGGGACTAGCTTAAGTGAGCAGTTCTTC
TRBV28	TRBJ1-2	.	once	CASSLQVYGYTF	TGTGCCAGCAGTTTACAGGTTTATGGCTACACCTTC
TRBV6-5	TRBJ2-7	TRBD2	.	CASSYSVTSGSYEQYF	TGTGCCAGCAGTTACAGCGTGACTAGCGGATCCTACGAGCAGTACTTC
TRBV19	TRBJ2-3	TRBD2	once	CASSLGSGSGSGTDTQYF	TGTGCCAGTAGTTTGGGTAGCGGGAGTGGCTCGGGCACAGATACGCAGTATTTT
TRBV18	TRBJ2-2	.	.	CASSPMLTGSGTGELFF	TGTGCCAGCTCACCTATGCTGACAGGTTCGGGCACCGGGGAGCTGTTTTTT
TRBV3-1/TRBV3-2	TRBJ1-4	TRBD1	.	CASSRGQGAPEEKLFF	TGTGCCAGCAGCCGAGGACAGGGAGCCCCGGAAGAAAAACTGTTTTTT
TRBV6-5	TRBJ2-7	TRBD1	once	CATGQMAFYEQYF	TGTGCCACGGGACAGATGGCTTTTTACGAGCAGTACTTC
TRBV5-5	TRBJ1-5	.	.	CASSSLGGRNQPQHF	TGTGCCAGCAGCTCCTTGGGGGGGCGAAATCAGCCCCAGCATTTT
TRBV2	TRBJ1-3	.	once	CASKKRTEGAGNTIYF	TGTGCCAGCAAAAAAAGGACAGAAGGCGCTGGAAACACCATATATTTT
TRBV6-5	TRBJ1-2	TRBD1	.	CASSQEGQGAYGYTF	TGTGCCAGCAGTCAGGAGGGACAGGGGGCTTATGGCTACACCTTC
TRBV5-5	TRBJ1-6	.	.	CASSLGQGNSPLHF	TGTGCCAGCAGCTTGGGGCAGGGCAATTCACCCCTCCACTTT
TRBV19	TRBJ2-3	.	once	CASSMGGNPGTDTQYF	TGTGCCAGTAGTATGGGAGGTAACCCCGGCACAGATACGCAGTATTTT
TRBV28	TRBJ2-7	TRBD1	.	CASSLGTGGFKSYEQYF	TGTGCCAGCAGTTTAGGGACAGGGGGCTTTAAGTCCTACGAGCAGTACTTC
TRBV27	TRBJ2-2	TRBD2	.	CASSLSGRARELFF	TGTGCCAGCAGCCTTAGCGGGAGGGCCAGGGAGCTGTTTTTT
TRBV5-4	TRBJ1-4	.	once	CASSRGGGGNEKLFF	TGTGCCAGCAGCCGAGGGGGTGGAGGTAATGAAAAACTGTTTTTT
TRBV5-1	TRBJ1-3	.	.	CASSSGQQAGNTIYF	TGCGCCAGCAGCTCGGGTCAACAGGCTGGAAACACCATATATTTT
TRBV28	TRBJ2-1	.	.	CASRTVGGYNEQFF	TGTGCCAGCCGAACCGTGGGGGGTTACAATGAGCAGTTCTTC
TRBV4-1	TRBJ2-7	TRBD1	.	CASSQDGDQGVNEQYF	TGCGCCAGCAGCCAAGATGGGGACCAGGGGGTCAACGAGCAGTACTTC
TRBV19	TRBJ1-3	.	.	CASCPRGGGNSGNTIYF	TGTGCCAGCTGCCCCCGGGGAGGGGGAAACTCTGGAAACACCATATATTTT
TRBV24-1	TRBJ2-2	.	.	CATSVRGTGELFF	TGTGCCACCAGTGTCAGGGGTACCGGGGAGCTGTTTTTT
TRBV19	TRBJ1-2	.	.	CASTTGSGYTF	TGTGCCAGCACTACGGGATCGGGCTACACCTTC
TRBV6-5	TRBJ2-7	TRBD1	.	CASRRQGVDEQYF	TGTGCCAGCCGGAGACAGGGGGTCGACGAGCAGTACTTC
TRBV6-1	TRBJ1-5	.	.	CASSVLRDTLPQPQHF	TGTGCCAGCAGTGTCCTACGGGACACACTACCCCAGCCCCAGCATTTT
TRBV27	TRBJ2-5	TRBD2	once	CASSRGLYQETQYF	TGTGCCAGCAGTAGGGGACTATACCAAGAGACCCAGTACTTC
TRBV7-2	TRBJ2-1	.	.	CASRTGTGPYNEQFF	TGTGCCAGCAGGACCGGGACTGGACCCTACAATGAGCAGTTCTTC
TRBV6-1	TRBJ1-2	.	.	CASSEARSVAVHYGYTF	TGTGCCAGCAGTGAAGCAAGATCGGTCGCCGTCCACTATGGCTACACCTTC
TRBV5-6	TRBJ2-6	.	.	CASSLEWGLSPGANVLTF	TGTGCCAGCAGCTTGGAATGGGGGCTTTCTCCTGGGGCCAACGTCCTGACTTTC